A selection of T cell receptor beta chains follows, all from one sample in a study of blood T cell repertoires in COVID-19. Clones were read by immunoSEQ multiplex PCR, and TCRdb kept only the in-frame ones, dropping some. This table has about 120,000 clones, roughly 83% appearing once. Input material: peripheral blood. Source of these receptors: a man aged 40-49 years with active or convalescent COVID-19. The CDR3 runs from the conserved cysteine through the conserved F or W. A D gene is named only where the DNA matches it firmly. Where a row states a size, it is once, few, many or the class of an expanded clone; other rows omit it.

V	D	size	J	CDR3	DNA
TRBV25-1	-	-	TRBJ1-3	CASSDSVISGNTIYF	TGTGCCAGCAGTGATTCCGTTATTTCTGGAAACACCATATATTTT
TRBV5-1	TRBD1	-	TRBJ1-1	CASWTGLMNTEAFF	TGCGCCAGCTGGACAGGGCTAATGAACACTGAAGCTTTCTTT
TRBV7-9	TRBD1	-	TRBJ1-1	CATRTGGRGTEAFF	TGTGCCACCCGGACAGGGGGCAGGGGAACTGAAGCTTTCTTT
TRBV4-2	TRBD1	-	TRBJ1-3	CASSQAPTGSTGNTIYF	TGTGCCAGCAGCCAAGCCCCGACAGGGTCAACTGGAAACACCATATATTTT
TRBV5-1	-	-	TRBJ1-1	CASSSWGSNTEAFF	TGCGCCAGCAGCTCCTGGGGCTCGAACACTGAAGCTTTCTTT
TRBV6-4	TRBD1	-	TRBJ2-7	CASSDGTGGRDEQYF	TGTGCCAGCAGTGACGGGACAGGGGGACGGGACGAGCAGTACTTC
TRBV3-1/TRBV3-2	TRBD1	-	TRBJ1-3	CASQTGTAGNTIYF	TGTGCCAGCCAAACCGGGACAGCTGGAAACACCATATATTTT
TRBV5-1	-	-	TRBJ2-6	CASSLGGGSGANVLTF	TGCGCCAGCAGCTTGGGAGGGGGCTCTGGGGCCAACGTCCTGACTTTC
TRBV24-1	TRBD1	-	TRBJ2-1	CATSDPGQSYNEQFF	TGTGCCACCAGTGACCCGGGACAGTCATACAATGAGCAGTTCTTC
TRBV9	TRBD2	few	TRBJ2-7	CASSVGGTRSEQYF	TGTGCCAGCAGCGTAGGGGGGACTAGAAGCGAGCAGTACTTC
TRBV19	-	-	TRBJ2-7	CASSMSQQGPEQYF	TGTGCCAGTAGTATGAGTCAGCAGGGCCCCGAGCAGTACTTC
TRBV2	-	-	TRBJ1-1	CAKEGRLMNTEAFF	TGTGCCAAGGAGGGCAGACTCATGAACACTGAAGCTTTCTTT
TRBV7-6	-	many	TRBJ2-5	CASSSGETQYF	TGTGCCAGCAGCTCAGGGGAGACCCAGTACTTC
TRBV2	TRBD2	-	TRBJ2-1	CASSVGGGIYNEQFF	TGTGCCAGCAGTGTCGGCGGGGGGATATACAATGAGCAGTTCTTC
TRBV28	-	few	TRBJ1-2	CASSFGQLYGYTF	TGTGCCAGCAGCTTCGGACAGCTCTATGGCTACACCTTC